This T cell receptor (beta chain) was documented in a study of OX40 agonist ivuxolimab in advanced cancers. The wider study: Six ivuxolimab dose levels, 0.01 to 10 mg/kg, were given intravenously every 2 weeks. Dose-escalation patients' cancers were hepatocellular carcinoma, melanoma, renal cell or head and neck cancer. A male proportion of about 84% was recorded, with mean age around 64 years and range 23 to 79. General study findings and limits: The authors also found low normalized T-cell clonal expansion in some nonresponders.

The protocol was immunoSEQ multiplex PCR, while the TCRdb copy is restricted to in-frame clones and leaves out a portion. This table holds fewer than 65,000 clones, about 86% found once. A word on this clone: The antigen is unknown.

This CDR3 comprises 12 residues. Germline V gene data show CDR1 as MDHEN and CDR2 as SYDVKM. V was trimmed by 3 bases and J by 8 bases, leaving 10 bases between them. The origin of this receptor is an adult with an advanced solid tumor such as melanoma, head and neck, liver or kidney cancer. This material consisted of CD4+ or CD8+ T cells sorted from blood, taken in a trial of the OX40 agonist ivuxolimab. V gene TRBV28 combines with J gene TRBJ1-1; D is unresolved. The CDR3 is CASSFQTSEAFF. The CDR3 region has the DNA TGTGCCAGCAGTTTTCAAACATCCGAAGCTTTCTTT.